This T cell receptor (beta chain) was identified during a study of liver allograft versus peripheral blood T cells. Overall study: Transplanted livers and recipients' peripheral blood had their T cell receptor repertoires compared. Overall study findings and caveats: Intra-allograft T cell receptor repertoires in the liver reportedly differed from peripheral blood repertoires.

With 0 bases clipped from V and 4 bases from J, the junction kept 3 bases outside the gene matches. CDR1 is SGHRS, CDR2 YFSETQ, per germline. CDR3 length: 14 residues. TCRdb itself ran the reads through MiXCR, one entry per CDR3 protein. The sample lists around 6,600 distinct CDR3 sequences, roughly 15% occurring once. Note on this clonotype: Its antigen remains unknown.

The gene calls are TRBV5-1 and TRBJ1-2, with 7 bases identical to TRBD1. The receptor comes from a human patient who had a liver transplant. Some T cells may be the graft donor's. The CDR3 here is CASSLGQGLYGYTF. In nucleotides, the CDR3 is TGCGCCAGCAGCTTGGGACAGGGCCTCTATGGCTACACCTTC.